The rows below give T cell receptor beta chains drawn from one sample of a study of PD-1 blockade in classical Hodgkin lymphoma. Clones were read by immunoSEQ multiplex PCR, and TCRdb kept only the in-frame ones, dropping some. The data hold 84,000 or so clones, with roughly 91% observed a single time. The specimen comprised peripheral blood mononuclear cells (PBMCs), sampled before the second cycle of nivolumab. These receptors came from a human donor with classical Hodgkin lymphoma. Both conserved end residues are part of each CDR3. A D gene is named only where the DNA matches it firmly. A row's size may be missing; if present it is once, few, many or a size class.

NA,TRBJ1-4,TRBV28,NA,CASRAVGGPNEKLFF,TGTGCCAGCAGGGCTGTCGGGGGCCCTAATGAAAAACTGTTTTTT
NA,TRBJ1-2,TRBV28,few,CASRTANYGYTF,TGTGCCAGTAGAACAGCTAACTATGGCTACACCTTC
NA,TRBJ2-7,TRBV28,NA,CASSSSRVLGSYEQYF,TGTGCCAGCAGTTCCTCCAGGGTATTGGGCAGTTACGAGCAGTACTTC
NA,TRBJ1-3,TRBV4-1,NA,CASSPRGSGNTIYF,TGCGCCAGCAGCCCTAGAGGGTCCGGAAACACCATATATTTT
TRBD2,TRBJ2-5,TRBV27,NA,CASSFSGTQETQYF,TGTGCCAGCAGTTTTAGCGGGACGCAAGAGACCCAGTACTTC
NA,TRBJ2-4,TRBV6-6,once,CASSPPRDKGLNIQYF,TGTGCCAGCAGCCCACCCCGGGACAAGGGCCTAAACATTCAGTACTTC
NA,TRBJ1-1,TRBV2,NA,CASGQILMNTEAFF,TGTGCCAGCGGACAGATACTTATGAACACTGAAGCTTTCTTT
TRBD2,TRBJ2-7,TRBV4-1,NA,CASSLGRSATRDTYEQYF,TGCGCCAGCAGCCTCGGGAGGAGCGCTACCCGCGATACCTACGAGCAGTACTTC
TRBD1,TRBJ2-7,TRBV7-2,NA,CASSFPTGQAAYEQYF,TGTGCCAGCAGCTTTCCGACGGGACAGGCCGCCTACGAGCAGTACTTC
NA,TRBJ2-2,TRBV6-4,NA,CASSPGGTSDTGELFF,TGTGCCAGCAGCCCCGGTGGGACTTCGGACACCGGGGAGCTGTTTTTT
TRBD1,TRBJ1-2,TRBV7-2,NA,CASSLVLRTGAYGYTF,TGTGCCAGCAGCTTAGTCCTCCGGACAGGGGCCTATGGCTACACCTTC
NA,TRBJ2-3,TRBV11-2,NA,CASSVRSTDTQYF,TGTGCCAGCAGCGTACGGAGCACAGATACGCAGTATTTT
NA,TRBJ1-2,TRBV27,NA,CASSLWGSNYGYTF,TGTGCCAGCAGTTTGTGGGGTTCAAACTATGGCTACACCTTC
NA,TRBJ1-5,TRBV6-1,NA,CASSDWNQPQHF,TGTGCCAGCAGTGATTGGAATCAGCCCCAGCATTTT
NA,TRBJ2-1,TRBV5-1,NA,CASSLESSAPYNEQFF,TGCGCCAGCAGCTTGGAGTCTAGCGCTCCCTACAATGAGCAGTTCTTC
TRBD2,TRBJ2-7,TRBV2,NA,CASSVLSGAISYEQYF,TGTGCCAGCAGTGTTTTAAGCGGGGCAATCTCCTACGAGCAGTACTTC
TRBD1,TRBJ2-7,TRBV5-1,NA,CASSLARTGTPYEQYF,TGCGCCAGCAGCTTGGCCCGGACAGGGACCCCCTACGAGCAGTACTTC
NA,TRBJ1-1,TRBV4-1,NA,CASSQGPPGARTEAFF,TGCGCCAGCAGCCAAGGACCACCAGGGGCGCGAACTGAAGCTTTCTTT
NA,TRBJ1-4,TRBV6-5,NA,CASSVDGGLREKLFF,TGTGCCAGCAGTGTCGATGGGGGGCTCCGGGAAAAACTGTTTTTT
NA,TRBJ2-3,TRBV25-1,NA,CASSATSRGSDTQYF,TGTGCCAGCAGTGCGACATCAAGAGGCTCAGATACGCAGTATTTT
NA,TRBJ1-1,TRBV6-1,NA,CASRPRGMNTEAFF,TGTGCCAGCAGACCTAGGGGGATGAACACTGAAGCTTTCTTT
TRBD1,TRBJ1-2,TRBV5-1,NA,CASSLAKKGAANYGYTF,TGCGCCAGCAGCTTGGCGAAAAAGGGGGCGGCGAACTATGGCTACACCTTC
NA,TRBJ1-2,TRBV27,NA,CASSSSPRGPWGYTF,TGTGCCAGCAGTTCGTCGCCCCGGGGGCCGTGGGGCTACACCTTC
NA,TRBJ2-7,TRBV6-6,NA,CASSYSFEGSYEQYF,TGTGCCAGCAGTTACTCGTTCGAGGGATCCTACGAGCAGTACTTC
NA,TRBJ1-1,TRBV10-2,few,CASSGAGVGTEAFF,TGCGCCAGCAGCGGAGCGGGGGTGGGCACTGAAGCTTTCTTT
NA,TRBJ2-1,TRBV9,NA,CASSLLQGRSYNEQFF,TGTGCCAGCAGCTTGTTACAGGGTCGGTCCTACAATGAGCAGTTCTTC
NA,TRBJ1-1,TRBV7-2,NA,CASSFRFRGHTEAFF,TGTGCCAGCAGCTTCCGTTTTAGGGGCCACACTGAAGCTTTCTTT
NA,TRBJ1-1,TRBV7-7,NA,CASSFSENTEAFF,TGTGCCAGCAGCTTTTCCGAGAACACTGAAGCTTTCTTT
TRBD2,TRBJ2-2,TRBV28,NA,CASNLGLAGEGTGELFF,TGTGCCAGCAACCTTGGACTAGCGGGAGAAGGGACCGGGGAGCTGTTTTTT
NA,TRBJ1-1,TRBV5-8,few,CASSLGQFSEAFF,TGTGCCAGCAGCTTAGGGCAGTTCTCTGAAGCTTTCTTT
NA,TRBJ2-2,TRBV7-6,NA,CASSLAPLAEVVITGELFF,TGTGCCAGCAGCTTAGCGCCCCTAGCTGAGGTTGTAATCACCGGGGAGCTGTTTTTT
NA,TRBJ1-5,TRBV28,NA,CASSSGQSNQPQHF,TGTGCCAGCAGTTCCGGACAGTCAAATCAGCCCCAGCATTTT
NA,TRBJ2-7,TRBV4-1,few,CASSQAVGSGREQYF,TGCGCCAGCAGCCAGGCCGTCGGCAGTGGGCGGGAGCAGTACTTC
NA,TRBJ2-1,TRBV9,NA,CASSVVGSSYNEQFF,TGTGCCAGCAGCGTAGTGGGTAGCTCCTACAATGAGCAGTTCTTC
NA,TRBJ1-4,TRBV7-6,NA,CASSLGAGWNEKLFF,TGTGCCAGCAGCTTAGGGGCAGGGTGGAATGAAAAACTGTTTTTT